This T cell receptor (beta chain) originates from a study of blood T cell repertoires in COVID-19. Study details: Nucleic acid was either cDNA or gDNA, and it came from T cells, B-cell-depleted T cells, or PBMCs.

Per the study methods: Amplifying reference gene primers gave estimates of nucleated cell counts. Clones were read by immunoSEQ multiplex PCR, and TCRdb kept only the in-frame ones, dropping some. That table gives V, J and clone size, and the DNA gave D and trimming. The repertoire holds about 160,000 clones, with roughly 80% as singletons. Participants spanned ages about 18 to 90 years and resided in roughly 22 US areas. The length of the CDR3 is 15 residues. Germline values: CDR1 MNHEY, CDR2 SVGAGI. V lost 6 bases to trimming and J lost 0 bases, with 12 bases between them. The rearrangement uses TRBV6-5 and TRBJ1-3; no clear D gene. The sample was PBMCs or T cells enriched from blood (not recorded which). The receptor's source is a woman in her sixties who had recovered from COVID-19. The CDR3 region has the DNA TGTGCCAGCAGCATAACAGCCAACTCTGGAAACACCATATATTTT. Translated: CASSITANSGNTIYF.